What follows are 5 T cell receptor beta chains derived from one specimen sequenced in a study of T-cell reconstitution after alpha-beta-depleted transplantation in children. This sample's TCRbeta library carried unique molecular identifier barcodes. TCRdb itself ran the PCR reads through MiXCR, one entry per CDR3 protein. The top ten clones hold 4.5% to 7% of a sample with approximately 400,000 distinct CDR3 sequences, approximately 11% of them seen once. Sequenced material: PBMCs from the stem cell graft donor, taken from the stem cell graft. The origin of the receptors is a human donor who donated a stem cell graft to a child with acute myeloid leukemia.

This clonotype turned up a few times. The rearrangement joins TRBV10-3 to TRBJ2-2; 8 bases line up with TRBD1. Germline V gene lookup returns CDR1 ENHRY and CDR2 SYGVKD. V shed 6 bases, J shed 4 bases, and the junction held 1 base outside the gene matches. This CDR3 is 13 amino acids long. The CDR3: CAISGQGTGELFF. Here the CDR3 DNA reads TGTGCCATCAGCGGACAGGGCACCGGGGAGCTGTTTTTT.

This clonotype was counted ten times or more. The CDR3 DNA is TGTGCCAGCAGTGAAAGTGGAGGTATTGGTGGCTACACCTTC. This sequence encodes CASSESGGIGGYTF. The rearrangement links TRBV25-1 to TRBJ1-2, with D unclear. There are 14 residues in the CDR3. V was trimmed by 2 bases and J by 7 bases, leaving 14 bases between them. Germline V lookup: CDR1 MGHDK, CDR2 SYGVNS.

CDR3 loop: CASSDGLGDQYF. The CDR3 DNA sequence: TGCGCCAGCAGCGACGGTTTAGGGGACCAGTACTTC. This chain links TRBV4-1 with TRBJ2-5; D is perhaps TRBD1 (5 bases). The CDR3 spans 12 residues. The V gene's germline CDR1 is MGHRA and CDR2 YSYEKL. V was trimmed by 5 bases and J by 10 bases, leaving 14 bases between them.

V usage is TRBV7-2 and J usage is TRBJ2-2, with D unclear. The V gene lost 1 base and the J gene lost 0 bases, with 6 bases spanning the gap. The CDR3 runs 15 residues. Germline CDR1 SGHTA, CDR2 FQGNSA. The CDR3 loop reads CASSLGATNTGELFF. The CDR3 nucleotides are TGTGCCAGCAGCTTAGGCGCGACGAACACCGGGGAGCTGTTTTTT.

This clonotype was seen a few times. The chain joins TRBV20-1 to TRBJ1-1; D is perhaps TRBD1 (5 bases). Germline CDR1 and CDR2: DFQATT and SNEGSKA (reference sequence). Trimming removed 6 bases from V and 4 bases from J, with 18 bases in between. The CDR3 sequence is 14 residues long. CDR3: CSAEDPLRGTEAFF. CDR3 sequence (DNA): TGCAGTGCCGAGGACCCCCTAAGGGGCACTGAAGCTTTCTTT.